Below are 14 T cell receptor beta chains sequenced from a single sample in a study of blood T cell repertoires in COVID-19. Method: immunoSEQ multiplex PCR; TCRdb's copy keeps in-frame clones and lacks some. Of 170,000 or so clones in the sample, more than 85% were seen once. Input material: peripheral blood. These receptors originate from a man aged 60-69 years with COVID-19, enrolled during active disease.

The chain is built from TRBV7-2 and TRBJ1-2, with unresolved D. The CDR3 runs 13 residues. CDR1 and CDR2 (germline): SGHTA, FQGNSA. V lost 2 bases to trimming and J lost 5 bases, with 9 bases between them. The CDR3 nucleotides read TGTGCCAGCAGCTTATTAGAAATATATGGCTACACCTTC. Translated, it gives CASSLLEIYGYTF.

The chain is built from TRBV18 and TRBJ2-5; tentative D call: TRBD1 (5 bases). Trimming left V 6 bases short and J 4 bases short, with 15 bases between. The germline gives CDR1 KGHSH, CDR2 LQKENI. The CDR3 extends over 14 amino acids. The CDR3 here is CASSSSGFAETQYF. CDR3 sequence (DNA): TGTGCCAGCTCCTCCTCAGGGTTCGCAGAGACCCAGTACTTC.

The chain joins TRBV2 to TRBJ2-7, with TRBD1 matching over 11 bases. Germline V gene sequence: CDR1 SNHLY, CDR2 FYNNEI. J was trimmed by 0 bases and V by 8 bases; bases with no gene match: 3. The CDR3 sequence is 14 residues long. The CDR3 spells CASAGTGGSYEQYF. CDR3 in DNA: TGTGCCAGCGCTGGGACAGGGGGCTCCTACGAGCAGTACTTC.

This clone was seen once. This CDR3 is CASRLLSGSDEQYF. CDR3 bases: TGTGCCAGCAGACTACTTAGCGGGAGTGACGAGCAGTACTTC. This chain connects TRBV27 to TRBJ2-7; 9 bases match TRBD2. Germline CDR1 and CDR2: MNHEY and SMNVEV (reference sequence). Germline trimming cut 6 bases from V and 5 bases from J; bases unmatched to any gene: 8. This CDR3 comprises 14 residues.

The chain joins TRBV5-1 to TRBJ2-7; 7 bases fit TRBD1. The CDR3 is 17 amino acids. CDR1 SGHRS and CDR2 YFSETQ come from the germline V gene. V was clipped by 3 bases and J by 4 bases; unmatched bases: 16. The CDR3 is CASSSNQRGQSGYEQYF. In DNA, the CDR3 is TGCGCCAGCAGCTCAAACCAAAGGGGACAGAGCGGATACGAGCAGTACTTC. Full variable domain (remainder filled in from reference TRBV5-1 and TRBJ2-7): KAGVTQTPRYLIKTRGQQVTLSCSPISGHRSVSWYQQTPGQGLQFLFEYFSETQRNKGNFPGRFSGRQFSNSRSEMNVSTLELGDSALYLCASSSNQRGQSGYEQYFGPGTRLTVT.

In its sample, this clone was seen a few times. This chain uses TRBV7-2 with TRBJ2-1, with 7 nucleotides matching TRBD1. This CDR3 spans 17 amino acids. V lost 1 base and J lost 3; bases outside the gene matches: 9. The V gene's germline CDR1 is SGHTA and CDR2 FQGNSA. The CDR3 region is CASSLGTGGRYYNEQFF. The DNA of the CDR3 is TGTGCCAGCAGCTTAGGGACAGGTGGAAGGTACTACAATGAGCAGTTCTTC.

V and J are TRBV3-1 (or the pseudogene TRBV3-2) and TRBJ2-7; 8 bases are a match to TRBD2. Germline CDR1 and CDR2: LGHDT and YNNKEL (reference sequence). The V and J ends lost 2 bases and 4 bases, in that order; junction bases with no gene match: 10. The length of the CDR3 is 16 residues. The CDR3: CASSQILAGTGYEQYF. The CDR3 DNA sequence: TGTGCCAGCAGCCAAATCTTAGCGGGAACCGGGTACGAGCAGTACTTC.

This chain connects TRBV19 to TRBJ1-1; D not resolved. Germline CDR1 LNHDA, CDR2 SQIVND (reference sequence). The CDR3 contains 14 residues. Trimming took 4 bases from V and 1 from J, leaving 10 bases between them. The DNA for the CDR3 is TGTGCCAGTAGTAAGCCCGGTCGGAACACTGAAGCTTTCTTT. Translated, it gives CASSKPGRNTEAFF.

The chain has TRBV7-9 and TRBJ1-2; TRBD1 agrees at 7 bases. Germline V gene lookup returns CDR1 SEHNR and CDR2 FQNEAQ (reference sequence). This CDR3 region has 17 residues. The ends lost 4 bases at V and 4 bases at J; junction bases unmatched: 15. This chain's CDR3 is CASSSQGVGARGYGYTF. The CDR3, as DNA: TGTGCCAGCAGCTCCCAGGGGGTGGGGGCGCGTGGCTATGGCTACACCTTC.

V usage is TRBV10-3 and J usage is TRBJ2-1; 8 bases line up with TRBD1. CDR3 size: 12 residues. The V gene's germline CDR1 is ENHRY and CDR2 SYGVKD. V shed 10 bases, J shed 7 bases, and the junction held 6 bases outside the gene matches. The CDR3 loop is CATEGQANEQFF. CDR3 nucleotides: TGTGCCACCGAGGGACAGGCAAATGAGCAGTTCTTC.

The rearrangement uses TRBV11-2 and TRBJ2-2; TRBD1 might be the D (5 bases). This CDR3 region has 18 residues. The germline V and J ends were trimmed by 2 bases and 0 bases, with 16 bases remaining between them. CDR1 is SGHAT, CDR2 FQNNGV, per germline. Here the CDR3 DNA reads TGTGCCAGCAGCTTATTTTATGGGGCTGGTTCGAACACCGGGGAGCTGTTTTTT. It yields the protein CASSLFYGAGSNTGELFF. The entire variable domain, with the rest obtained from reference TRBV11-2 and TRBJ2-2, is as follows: EAGVAQSPRYKIIEKRQSVAFWCNPISGHATLYWYQQILGQGPKLLIQFQNNGVVDDSQLPKDRFSAERLKGVDSTLKIQPAKLEDSAVYLCASSLFYGAGSNTGELFFGEGSRLTVL.

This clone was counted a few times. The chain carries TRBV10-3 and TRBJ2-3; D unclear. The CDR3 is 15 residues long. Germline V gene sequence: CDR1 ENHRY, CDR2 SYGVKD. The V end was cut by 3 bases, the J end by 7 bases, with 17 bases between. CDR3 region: CAISDESPGWYTQYF. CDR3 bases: TGTGCCATCAGTGATGAATCGCCAGGATGGTATACGCAGTATTTT.

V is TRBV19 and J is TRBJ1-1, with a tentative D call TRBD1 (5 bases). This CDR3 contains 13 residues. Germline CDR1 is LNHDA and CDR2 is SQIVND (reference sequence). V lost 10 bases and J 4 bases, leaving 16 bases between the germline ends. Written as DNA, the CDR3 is TGTGCCACAGACAGCCCGTTGGGCACTGAAGCTTTCTTT. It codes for CATDSPLGTEAFF.

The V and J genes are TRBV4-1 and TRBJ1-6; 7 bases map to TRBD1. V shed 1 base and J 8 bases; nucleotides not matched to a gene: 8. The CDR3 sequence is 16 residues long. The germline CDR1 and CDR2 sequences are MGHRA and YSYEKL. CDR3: CASSQVDRSRDSPLHF. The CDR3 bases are TGCGCCAGCAGCCAAGTGGACAGGAGCAGGGATTCACCCCTCCACTTT.